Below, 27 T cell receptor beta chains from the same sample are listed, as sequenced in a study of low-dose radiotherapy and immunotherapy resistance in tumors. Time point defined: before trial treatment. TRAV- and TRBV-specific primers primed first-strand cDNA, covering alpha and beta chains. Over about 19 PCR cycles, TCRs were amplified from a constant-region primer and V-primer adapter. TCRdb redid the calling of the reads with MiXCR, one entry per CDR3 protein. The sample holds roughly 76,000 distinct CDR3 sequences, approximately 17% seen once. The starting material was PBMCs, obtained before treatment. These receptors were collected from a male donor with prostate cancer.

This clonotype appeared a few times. CDR3 in amino acids: CATSDRDRGGGYTF. In nucleotides, the CDR3 is TGTGCCACCAGTGACCGGGACAGGGGGGGCGGCTACACCTTC. The V and J genes are TRBV24-1 and TRBJ1-2, with 11 bases matching TRBD1. Unmatched junction bases numbered 5, after V lost 4 bases and J lost 8 bases. The CDR3 is 14 residues long. Germline V CDR1 and CDR2: KGHDR, SFDVKD.

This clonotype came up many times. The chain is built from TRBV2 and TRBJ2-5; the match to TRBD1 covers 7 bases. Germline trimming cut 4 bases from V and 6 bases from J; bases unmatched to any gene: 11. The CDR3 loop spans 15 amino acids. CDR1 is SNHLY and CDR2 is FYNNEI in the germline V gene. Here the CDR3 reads CASSGLGRGSQTQYF. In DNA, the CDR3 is TGTGCCAGCAGTGGACTCGGCAGGGGGAGCCAGACCCAGTACTTC.

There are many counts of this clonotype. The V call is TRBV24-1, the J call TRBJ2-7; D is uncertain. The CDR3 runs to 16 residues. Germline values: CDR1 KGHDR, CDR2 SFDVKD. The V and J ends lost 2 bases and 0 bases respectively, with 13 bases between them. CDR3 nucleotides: TGTGCCACCAGTGATTCAACCCGAGGCCGCTCCTACGAGCAGTACTTC. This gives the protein CATSDSTRGRSYEQYF.

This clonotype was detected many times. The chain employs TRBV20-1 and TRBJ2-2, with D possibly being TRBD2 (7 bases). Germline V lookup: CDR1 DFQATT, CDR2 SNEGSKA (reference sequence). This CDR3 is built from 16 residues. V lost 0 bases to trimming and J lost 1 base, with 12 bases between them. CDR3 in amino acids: CSARDRGRENTGELFF. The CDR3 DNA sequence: TGCAGTGCTAGAGATAGGGGGAGGGAGAACACCGGGGAGCTGTTTTTT.

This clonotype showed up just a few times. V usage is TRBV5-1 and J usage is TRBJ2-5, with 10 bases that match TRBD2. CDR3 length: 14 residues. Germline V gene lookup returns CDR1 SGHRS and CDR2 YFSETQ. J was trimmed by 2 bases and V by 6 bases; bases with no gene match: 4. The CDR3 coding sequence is TGCGCCAGCACCCCGACTAGCGGGCAAGAGACCCAGTACTTC. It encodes CASTPTSGQETQYF.

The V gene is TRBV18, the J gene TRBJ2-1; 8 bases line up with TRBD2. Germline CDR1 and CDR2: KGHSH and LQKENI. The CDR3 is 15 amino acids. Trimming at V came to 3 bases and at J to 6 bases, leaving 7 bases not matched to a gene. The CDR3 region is CASSPPGLVTNEQFF. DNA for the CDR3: TGTGCCAGCTCACCCCCGGGACTAGTGACCAATGAGCAGTTCTTC.

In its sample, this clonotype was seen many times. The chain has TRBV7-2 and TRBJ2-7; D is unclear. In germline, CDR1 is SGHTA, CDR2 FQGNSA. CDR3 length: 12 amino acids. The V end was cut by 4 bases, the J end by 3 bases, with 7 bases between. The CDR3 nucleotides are TGTGCCAGCAGCTCGGCCGGCTACGAGCAGTACTTC. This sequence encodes CASSSAGYEQYF.

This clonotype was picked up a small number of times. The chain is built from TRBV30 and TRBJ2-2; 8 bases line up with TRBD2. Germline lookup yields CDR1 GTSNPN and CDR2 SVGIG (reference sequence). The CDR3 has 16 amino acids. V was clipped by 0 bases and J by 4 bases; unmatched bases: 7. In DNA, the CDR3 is TGTGCCTGGAGTGTACCTCGGGGGGGTTTCACCGGGGAGCTGTTTTTT. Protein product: CAWSVPRGGFTGELFF.

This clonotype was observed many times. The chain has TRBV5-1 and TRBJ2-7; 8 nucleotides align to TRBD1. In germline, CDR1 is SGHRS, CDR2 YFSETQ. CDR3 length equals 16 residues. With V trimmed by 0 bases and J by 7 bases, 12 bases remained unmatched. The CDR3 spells CASSLVWTGSPTEQYF. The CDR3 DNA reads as TGCGCCAGCAGCTTGGTGTGGACAGGGTCCCCCACGGAGCAGTACTTC.

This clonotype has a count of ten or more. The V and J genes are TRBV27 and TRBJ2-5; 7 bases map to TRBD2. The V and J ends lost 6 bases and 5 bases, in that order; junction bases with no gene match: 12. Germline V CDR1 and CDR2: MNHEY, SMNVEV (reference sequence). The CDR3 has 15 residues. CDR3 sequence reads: CASRATSRVGETQYF. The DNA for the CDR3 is TGTGCCAGCAGAGCGACTAGCCGAGTGGGGGAGACCCAGTACTTC.

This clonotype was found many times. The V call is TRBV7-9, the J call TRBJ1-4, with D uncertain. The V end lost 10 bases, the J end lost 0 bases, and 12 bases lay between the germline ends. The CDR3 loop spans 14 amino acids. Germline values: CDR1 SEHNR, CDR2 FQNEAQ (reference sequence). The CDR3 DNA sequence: TGTGCCACCCTTCTACAGTCAACTAATGAAAAACTGTTTTTT. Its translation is CATLLQSTNEKLFF.

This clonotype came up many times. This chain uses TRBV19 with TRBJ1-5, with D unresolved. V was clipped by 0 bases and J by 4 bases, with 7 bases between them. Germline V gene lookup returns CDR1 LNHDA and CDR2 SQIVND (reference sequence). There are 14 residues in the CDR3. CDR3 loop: CASSIDWGNQPQHF. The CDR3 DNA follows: TGTGCCAGTAGTATAGATTGGGGAAATCAGCCCCAGCATTTT.

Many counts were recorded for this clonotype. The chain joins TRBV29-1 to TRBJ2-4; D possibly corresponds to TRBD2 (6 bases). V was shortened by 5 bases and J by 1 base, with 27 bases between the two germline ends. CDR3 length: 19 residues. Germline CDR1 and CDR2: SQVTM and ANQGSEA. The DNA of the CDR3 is TGCAGCGTTCTCCCGGCGGGGTTAACCCAAGGACGGGCCAAAAACATTCAGTACTTC. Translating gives CSVLPAGLTQGRAKNIQYF.

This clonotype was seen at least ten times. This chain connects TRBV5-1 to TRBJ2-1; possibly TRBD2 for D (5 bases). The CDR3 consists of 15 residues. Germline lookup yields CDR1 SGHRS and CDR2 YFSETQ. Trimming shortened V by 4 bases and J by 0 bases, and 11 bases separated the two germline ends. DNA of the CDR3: TGCGCCAGCAGCATAACTAGTGGCTCCTACAATGAGCAGTTCTTC. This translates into CASSITSGSYNEQFF. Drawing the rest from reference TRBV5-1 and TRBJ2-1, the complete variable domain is KAGVTQTPRYLIKTRGQQVTLSCSPISGHRSVSWYQQTPGQGLQFLFEYFSETQRNKGNFPGRFSGRQFSNSRSEMNVSTLELGDSALYLCASSITSGSYNEQFFGPGTRLTVL.

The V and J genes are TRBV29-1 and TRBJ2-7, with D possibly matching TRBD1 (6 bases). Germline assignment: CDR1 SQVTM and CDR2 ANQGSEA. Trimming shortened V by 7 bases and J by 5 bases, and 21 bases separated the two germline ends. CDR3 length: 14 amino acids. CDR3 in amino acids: CSATYGAGDNEQYF. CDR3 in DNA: TGCAGCGCAACCTATGGGGCAGGGGACAACGAGCAGTACTTC.

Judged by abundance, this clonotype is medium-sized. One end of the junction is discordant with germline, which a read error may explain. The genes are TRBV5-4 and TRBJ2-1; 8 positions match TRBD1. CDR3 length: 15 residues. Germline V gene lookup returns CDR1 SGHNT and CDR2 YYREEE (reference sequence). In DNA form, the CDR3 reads TGCGCCAGCAGCCTCAGCGGACAGGGCTACAATGAGCAGTTCTTC. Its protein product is CASSLSGQGYNEQFF.

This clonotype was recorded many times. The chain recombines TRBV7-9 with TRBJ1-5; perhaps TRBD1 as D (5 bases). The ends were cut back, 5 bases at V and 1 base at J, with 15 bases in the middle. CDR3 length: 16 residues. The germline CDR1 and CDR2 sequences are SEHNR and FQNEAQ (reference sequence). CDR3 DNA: TGTGCCAGCAGCACCGGTCGGGGGGGGAGCAATCAGCCCCAGCATTTT. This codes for CASSTGRGGSNQPQHF.

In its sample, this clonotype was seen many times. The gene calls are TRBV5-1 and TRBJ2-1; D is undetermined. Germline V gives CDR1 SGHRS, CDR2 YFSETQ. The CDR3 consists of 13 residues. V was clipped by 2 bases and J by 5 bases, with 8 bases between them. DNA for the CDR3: TGCGCCAGCAGCTTTCCAGATCACAATGAGCAGTTCTTC. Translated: CASSFPDHNEQFF. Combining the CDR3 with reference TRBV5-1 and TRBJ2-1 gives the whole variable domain KAGVTQTPRYLIKTRGQQVTLSCSPISGHRSVSWYQQTPGQGLQFLFEYFSETQRNKGNFPGRFSGRQFSNSRSEMNVSTLELGDSALYLCASSFPDHNEQFFGPGTRLTVL.

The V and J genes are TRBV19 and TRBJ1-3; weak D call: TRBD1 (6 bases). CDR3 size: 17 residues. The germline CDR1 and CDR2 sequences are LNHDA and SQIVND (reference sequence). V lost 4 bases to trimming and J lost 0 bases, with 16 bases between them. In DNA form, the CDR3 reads TGTGCCAGTAGTACCTCCGGGACACGGAGCTCTGGAAACACCATATATTTT. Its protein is CASSTSGTRSSGNTIYF.

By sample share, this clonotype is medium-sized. The DNA for the CDR3 is TGTGCCAGCAAACGGGACACCGGGAACACTGAAGCTTTCTTT. Amino acid sequence: CASKRDTGNTEAFF. The chain has TRBV12-3 or TRBV12-4 and TRBJ1-1; tentative D call: TRBD1 (6 bases). Between the trimmed V and J ends, which lost 7 bases and 1 base, there was a span of 13 bases. The CDR3 loop spans 14 amino acids.

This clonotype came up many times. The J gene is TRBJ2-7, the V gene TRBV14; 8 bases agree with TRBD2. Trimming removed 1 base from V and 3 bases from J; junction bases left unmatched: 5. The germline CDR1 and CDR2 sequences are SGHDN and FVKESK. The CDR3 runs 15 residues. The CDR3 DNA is TGTGCCAGCAGCCAAGCGGCGGGAGGAGGCTACGAGCAGTACTTC. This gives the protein CASSQAAGGGYEQYF.

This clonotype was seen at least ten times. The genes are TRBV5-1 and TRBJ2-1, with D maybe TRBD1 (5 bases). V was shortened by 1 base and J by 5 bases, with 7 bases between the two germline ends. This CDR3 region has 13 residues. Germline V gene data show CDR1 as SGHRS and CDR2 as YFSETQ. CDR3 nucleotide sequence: TGCGCCAGCAGCTTGATGACAGACAATGAGCAGTTCTTC. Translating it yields CASSLMTDNEQFF. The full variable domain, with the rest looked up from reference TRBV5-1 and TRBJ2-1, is KAGVTQTPRYLIKTRGQQVTLSCSPISGHRSVSWYQQTPGQGLQFLFEYFSETQRNKGNFPGRFSGRQFSNSRSEMNVSTLELGDSALYLCASSLMTDNEQFFGPGTRLTVL.

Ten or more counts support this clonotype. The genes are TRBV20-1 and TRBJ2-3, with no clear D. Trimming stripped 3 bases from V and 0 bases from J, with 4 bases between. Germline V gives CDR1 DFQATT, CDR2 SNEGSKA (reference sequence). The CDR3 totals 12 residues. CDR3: CSARASTDTQYF. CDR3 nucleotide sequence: TGCAGTGCTAGGGCTAGCACAGATACGCAGTATTTT.

CDR3 amino acids: CASSQAGQPQHF. The CDR3 nucleotides are TGTGCCAGCAGCCAAGCTGGTCAGCCCCAGCATTTT. The rearrangement joins TRBV3-1 to TRBJ1-5; D is uncertain. The CDR3 extends over 12 amino acids. Germline V gene data show CDR1 as LGHDT and CDR2 as YNNKEL (reference sequence). V lost 1 base and J lost 6, with 4 bases in between.

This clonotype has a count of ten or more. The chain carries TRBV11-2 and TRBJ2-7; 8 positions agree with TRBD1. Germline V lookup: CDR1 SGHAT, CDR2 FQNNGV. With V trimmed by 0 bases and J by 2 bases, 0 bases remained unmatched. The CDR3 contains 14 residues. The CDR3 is CASSLDRGPYEQYF. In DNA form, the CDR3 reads TGTGCCAGCAGCTTAGACAGGGGGCCCTACGAGCAGTACTTC.

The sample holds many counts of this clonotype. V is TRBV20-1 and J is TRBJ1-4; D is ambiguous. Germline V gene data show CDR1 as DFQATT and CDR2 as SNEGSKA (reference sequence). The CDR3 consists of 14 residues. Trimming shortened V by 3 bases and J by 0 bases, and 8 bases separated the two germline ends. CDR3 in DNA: TGCAGTGCTAGTGGGCAGCCAACTAATGAAAAACTGTTTTTT. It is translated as CSASGQPTNEKLFF.

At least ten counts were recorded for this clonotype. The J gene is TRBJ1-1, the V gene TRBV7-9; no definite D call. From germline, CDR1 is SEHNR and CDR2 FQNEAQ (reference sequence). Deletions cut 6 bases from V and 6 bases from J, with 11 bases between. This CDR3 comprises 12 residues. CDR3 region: CASRTRGAEAFF. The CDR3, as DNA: TGTGCCAGCAGGACCCGCGGGGCTGAAGCTTTCTTT.